The TCR beta chain under discussion was sequenced for a study of blood T cell repertoires in COVID-19. This CDR3 region has 12 residues. Between the trimmed V and J ends, which lost 7 bases and 5 bases, there was a span of 10 bases. Germline V gene lookup returns CDR1 SGHKS and CDR2 YYEKEE (reference sequence). This clone was observed a few times. In the study's own analysis: Amplified reference gene primers provided the basis for estimating nucleated cell counts. Method: immunoSEQ multiplex PCR; TCRdb's copy keeps in-frame clones and lacks some. V and J calls and clone size follow that table, whereas D and trimming were derived from the DNA. Here the sample spans about 260,000 clones, 84% being singletons.

The receptor was derived from a woman aged 40 to 50 who had recovered from COVID-19. Specimen: peripheral blood. The chain has TRBV5-5 and TRBJ2-1; possible D gene TRBD1, 6 bases. CDR3 DNA: TGTGCCAGCGGCCGGGACAACAATGAGCAGTTCTTC. Amino acid sequence: CASGRDNNEQFF.